The TCR beta chain described here comes from a study of cytomegalovirus exposure and HLA in healthy donors (dated by TCRdb to about 2017). General notes on the study: According to an earlier analysis of a few hundred of the donors, about 179 million T cells yielded 117 million unique TCR beta sequences and 276 Gb of sequence data. About 300 gigabases of sequencing data and around 80 million unique TCR sequences made up an early release that covered over 550 HLA-typed donors. Rather than drawing on any new phenotypic data, the later analysis identified candidate immune exposures from TCR beta sequences and the way those sequences occurred across donors. The T cell repertoires of some 670 subjects were profiled by immunosequencing and related to cytomegalovirus serostatus. A separate validation cohort of over 95 different subjects was used in addition to the 666-subject first cohort. On average, approximately 250,000 unique TCR beta nucleotide sequences were sequenced per donor among a few hundred genotyped donors of the cohort, with roughly 18% of those sequences being non-productive. To study patterns of TCR occurrence, a later analysis re-analyzed previously published TCR beta repertoires from around 660 donors and added high-resolution HLA genotyping. An earlier analysis of 587 of the donors used high-throughput TCR beta sequencing to judge whether each TCR beta V gene segment behaved as functional or pseudogenic. High-throughput TCR immunosequencing, statistical association of individual TCRs with disease status, and machine learning were combined to predict cytomegalovirus infection status. Typing coverage varied by locus: roughly 629-640 donors for A, B, C, DRB1 and DQB1; more than 500 for DQA1; around 610 for DPA1; approximately 470 for DPB1. The study was designed to test whether signatures of past pathogen exposure could be identified by cataloging public T cell receptors. A later genetic analysis took genome-wide SNP genotypes for about 65% of the roughly 670 donors and used that subset as a discovery cohort. Among the approximately 400 genotyped donors, about 83% belonged to the genetic ancestry cluster associated with self-reported Caucasian donors. Five DR-DQ haplotypes were handled as single units for association and clustering, since linkage in the cohort was strong. Every discovery cohort repertoire had been produced on one sequencing platform. Class I and class II HLA loci were covered by the typing at four-digit resolution. Alongside the repertoire data, information on donor age, sex, ethnicity and CMV serostatus was compiled.

The CDR3 numbers 14 residues from cysteine through phenylalanine. The entry retains the CDR3 DNA only, 42 bases that are in frame from base 1. V loses 1 base of germline sequence and J loses 7 bases, and the interval between the two ends is 12 bases. In the germline V gene, CDR1 corresponds to SGHRS and CDR2 to YFSETQ. In regard to this clone: No cognate antigen has been identified for it. The sample holds no much larger clone one base away, and base qualities are not on file.

In total, approximately 610 healthy bone marrow donors made up the cohort. Cohort members were all nominally healthy when sampled, although unrecorded immune exposures were likely present. The donor tested CMV seronegative and was one of the 352 seronegative cohort members. A peripheral blood sample was collected from each donor, and TCR beta sequencing was performed on peripheral blood mononuclear cells. Genomic DNA extraction from the blood cell samples was performed with the Qiagen DNeasy Blood Extraction Kit. Summary of the overall study and its limitations: A later analysis found that HLA-associated TCR beta chains were more clonally expanded and had lower generation probabilities than equally common non-associated chains. In a later genetic analysis, fewer N-insertions in productive TCRs were reported among donors in an Asian-associated ancestry cluster than the roughly 700-donor mean. Assigning TCR associations to individual alleles was difficult when HLA alleles, especially DR and DQ, strongly co-occurred. In a later genetic analysis, a missense DCLRE1C variant was associated with V-gene and J-gene trimming of TCR beta chains, and the association was replicated in an independent cohort. A later analysis associated about 18,000 TCR beta sequences with specific HLA alleles at a false discovery rate of 0.05. Seventeen rarely observed V segments, including chromosome 9 orphons, were excluded from the earlier analysis of 550 to 700 of the donors because counts were too low. According to a later analysis, parvovirus B19, influenza, CMV and Epstein-Barr virus appeared linked to several top co-occurrence clusters. The sequencing pipeline was judged likely to have produced a cluster of highly shared sequence variants as a technical artifact. Because HLA typing was unavailable for some donors at each locus, only the typed subset was used in association tests. This cohort had only TCR beta chains sequenced, and the lack of alpha or paired-chain data limited which features could be detected. According to the authors, the approach could potentially be generalized to other disease states and immunological phenotypes. In both the original and validation cohorts, the classifier was reported to diagnose cytomegalovirus status with high specificity and sensitivity. In the study, approximately 150 TCR beta chains were listed as associated with cytomegalovirus. Some IMGT-functional V segments, including TRBV6-2 and TRBV6-3, could not be distinguished by the 87-base-pair reads and were therefore excluded. Immune exposure information for the cohort was limited to CMV serostatus. A further reported finding was that TCR beta sequences accurately predicted the HLA-A and HLA-B alleles for most subjects in the first cohort. Sequencing depth was assumed to be roughly uniform across donors in the presence/absence analyses, though that assumption may not hold. Most CMV-associated TCR beta chains appeared to be HLA-restricted in a later analysis, and the HLA associations seemed to be driven largely by CMV exposure. In an earlier analysis of around 500 of the donors, most TCR beta V segments appeared in productive rearrangements about 87% or about 30% of the time, broadly matching IMGT annotations. According to a later analysis, TCR association rates differed among HLA loci, with DRB1 alleles showing the most associated TCRs and HLA-C alleles showing the fewest. Correlated functional status among segregating V segments might reflect linkage disequilibrium, but an unknown experimental factor could not be ruled out. Three of the identified cytomegalovirus-associated TCR beta chains were confirmed in vitro to be specific for cytomegalovirus antigens. Most TCR sequences were observed very rarely across donors, whereas some public TCRs were present in many individuals.

The library was produced with the immunoSEQ multiplex PCR assay. The multiplex PCR relied on a mix of 60 forward primers for TCR Vbeta segments and 13 reverse primers for TCR Jbeta segments. The CDR3 region of rearranged TCR beta genes was amplified from genomic DNA by a multiplex PCR assay. Amplified TCR beta libraries were sequenced as 87-base-pair reads on the Illumina HiSeq System. The authors processed their data as follows. In a later analysis, tens of millions of unique TCR beta chains were counted across the approximately 620 repertoires, and approximately 11 million of these chains were shared by at least two donors. Raw reads were error-corrected and collapsed into unique sequences with a nearest-neighbor algorithm that merged closely related sequences to remove PCR and sequencing errors. V, D and J gene segments were assigned by aligning CDR3 sequences to IMGT reference sequences. Each retained sequence needed at least a six-nucleotide match to both a V gene segment and a J gene segment. A rearrangement was called productive if the CDR3 had no stop codons and remained in frame with V and J, and every other rearrangement was called non-productive. CDR3 was defined by IMGT convention, running from the second conserved V-encoded cysteine to the conserved J-encoded phenylalanine. Sequences without an unambiguous match to a single V gene segment were excluded from the earlier analysis of over 500 of the donors. An earlier analysis of several hundred of the donors called V segments functional above 56.7% productive rearrangements and segregating when the between-donor standard deviation exceeded 5%. A statistical classification framework was built to diagnose cytomegalovirus status from the catalog of TCR beta chain sequences. V and J gene assignment, in a later analysis, came from comparing TCR nucleotide sequences with IMGT/GENE-DB human TR gene sequences. The TCRdist pipeline was used in a later analysis to assign CDR3 sequences and most-parsimonious VDJ recombination scenarios. In a later analysis, every TCR beta chain was defined by the combination of its CDR3 amino acid sequence and its V-gene family, and reads without a unique V-gene family were dropped. A later analysis removed 450 to 600 highly shared, low-generation-probability nucleotide sequences to deal with suspected cross-contamination and a sequencing artifact. In a later analysis, a clonal expansion index for each public chain was calculated from normalized within-repertoire ranks of inferred template counts. A later analysis computed generation probabilities with a VDJ recombination model fitted to out-of-frame rearrangements, and checked the results against IGoR. A later analysis scored TCR-TCR, TCR-HLA and TCR-CMV co-occurrence with hypergeometric tests, applying a repertoire-size bias correction to TCR pairs. In a later analysis, false discovery rates were estimated by permuting HLA or CMV assignments 20 times. In a later analysis, co-occurring TCRs were grouped using DBSCAN, with TCRdist sequence similarity added in when clustering inside HLA-allele-positive subsets. Repertoires with fewer than 30,000 or more than 120,000 public chains were left out of co-occurrence clustering, as were four to six repertoires with anomalous nucleotide sharing. In its TCRdb copy, this immuneACCESS table keeps in-frame sequences only and misses some clones. Where compared with another copy, unresolved V genes explain less than half of these, and the others have no known cause. The V and J calls and clone size come from that table; D and trimming were worked out from the DNA. Here the sample has roughly 100,000 clones; roughly four fifths occur a single time. Under 1.5% of the sample goes to the ten largest clones.

The receptor was isolated from a man between 35 and 55 years old in good health and CMV-seronegative. The rearrangement joined TRBV5-1 to TRBJ2-1, with no confidently assigned D gene. Material: PBMCs. The CDR3: CASSLWLESNEQFF. The DNA reads as follows: TGCGCCAGCAGCTTGTGGCTAGAGAGTAATGAGCAGTTCTTC.